A selection of T cell receptor beta chains follows, all from one sample in a study of blood T cell repertoires in COVID-19. Profiled with immunoSEQ multiplex PCR; TCRdb holds only in-frame clones, not every one. The top ten hold 1% of the sample, which has 310,000 or so clones, roughly 84% seen once. Sequencing was done on a sample of peripheral blood. Source of these receptors: a man aged 50 or older with active or convalescent COVID-19. Both conserved end residues are part of each CDR3. The order of the fields is J gene, D gene, V gene, clone size, CDR3 DNA, CDR3 protein. A D gene is named only where the DNA matches it firmly. Clone size, where shown, is once, few, many, or a class for clones that have expanded.

j_gene: TRBJ1-5
d_gene: -
v_gene: TRBV30
abundance: few
CDR3nt: TGTGCCTGGAGTGTGACTGGTAGCAATCAGCCCCAGCATTTT
CDR3aa: CAWSVTGSNQPQHF

j_gene: TRBJ2-2
d_gene: TRBD2
v_gene: TRBV28
abundance: -
CDR3nt: TGTGCCAGCAGTCAACTTCTTAGCGGGGGGGGACCCACCGGGGAGCTGTTTTTT
CDR3aa: CASSQLLSGGGPTGELFF

j_gene: TRBJ1-2
d_gene: TRBD1
v_gene: TRBV28
abundance: few
CDR3nt: TGTGCCAGCAGTTTTTTCATAATTGGACAGGGGAACTATGGCTACACCTTC
CDR3aa: CASSFFIIGQGNYGYTF

j_gene: TRBJ1-1
d_gene: -
v_gene: TRBV12-3/TRBV12-4
abundance: -
CDR3nt: TGTGCCAGCAGCTTACAGGGCGTTGAAGCTTTCTTT
CDR3aa: CASSLQGVEAFF

j_gene: TRBJ2-7
d_gene: -
v_gene: TRBV5-1
abundance: -
CDR3nt: TGCGCCAGCAGTAACGGAGATCGGTACGAGCAGTACTTC
CDR3aa: CASSNGDRYEQYF

j_gene: TRBJ1-4
d_gene: TRBD1
v_gene: TRBV19
abundance: -
CDR3nt: TGTGCCAGTAGTACCCTTGGACAGGGGCTTAATGAAAAACTGTTTTTT
CDR3aa: CASSTLGQGLNEKLFF

j_gene: TRBJ1-1
d_gene: -
v_gene: TRBV7-2
abundance: -
CDR3nt: TGTGCCAGCAGCTTAGGACAATTTCCATTTAACACTGAAGCTTTCTTT
CDR3aa: CASSLGQFPFNTEAFF

j_gene: TRBJ1-2
d_gene: TRBD1
v_gene: TRBV28
abundance: few
CDR3nt: TGTGCCAGCAGTTCCCCGGGACAGGGTCGAGACTATGGCTACACCTTC
CDR3aa: CASSSPGQGRDYGYTF

j_gene: TRBJ2-7
d_gene: -
v_gene: TRBV5-4
abundance: -
CDR3nt: TGTGCCAGCAGCTCCCGAGGGTCGGCCTACGAGCAGTACTTC
CDR3aa: CASSSRGSAYEQYF

j_gene: TRBJ2-2
d_gene: TRBD2
v_gene: TRBV2
abundance: -
CDR3nt: TGTGCCAGCAGTGAAGCGCTAGCGGTGATACTGTTTTTT
CDR3aa: CASSEALAVILFF

j_gene: TRBJ2-7
d_gene: TRBD1
v_gene: TRBV4-3
abundance: -
CDR3nt: TGCGCCAGCAGCCAAGATCAAGGGACAGGGGGCCAGTACTTC
CDR3aa: CASSQDQGTGGQYF

j_gene: TRBJ1-4
d_gene: -
v_gene: TRBV5-8
abundance: -
CDR3nt: TGTGCCAGCAGCTTGGGGTCGGGTATCAATGAAAAACTGTTTTTT
CDR3aa: CASSLGSGINEKLFF

j_gene: TRBJ2-2
d_gene: -
v_gene: TRBV6-2/TRBV6-3
abundance: -
CDR3nt: TGTGCCAGCAGTTACATCCCCGGGAGAGCAAACACCGGGGAGCTGTTTTTT
CDR3aa: CASSYIPGRANTGELFF

j_gene: TRBJ2-7
d_gene: -
v_gene: TRBV10-3
abundance: -
CDR3nt: TGTGCCATCAGTGATCTTCTCAGCTCCTACGAGCAGTACTTC
CDR3aa: CAISDLLSSYEQYF

j_gene: TRBJ1-2
d_gene: TRBD1
v_gene: TRBV6-2/TRBV6-3
abundance: -
CDR3nt: TGTGCCAGCAGCCAGACAGGGGCCGGCTACACCTTC
CDR3aa: CASSQTGAGYTF

j_gene: TRBJ1-4
d_gene: TRBD1
v_gene: TRBV28
abundance: -
CDR3nt: TGTGCCAGCAGGGGGACAGGGGGTTTTAAACTGTTTTTT
CDR3aa: CASRGTGGFKLFF

j_gene: TRBJ1-5
d_gene: -
v_gene: TRBV6-1
abundance: -
CDR3nt: TGTGCCAGCAGTGAAATCTCGGATCAGCCCCAGCATTTT
CDR3aa: CASSEISDQPQHF

j_gene: TRBJ2-5
d_gene: TRBD2
v_gene: TRBV30
abundance: -
CDR3nt: TGTGCCTGGAGTGGGGCGGGGGGAGACCAAGAGACCCAGTACTTC
CDR3aa: CAWSGAGGDQETQYF

j_gene: TRBJ2-1
d_gene: -
v_gene: TRBV6-5
abundance: -
CDR3nt: TGTGCCAGCAACAGGGAGAATGAGCAGTTCTTC
CDR3aa: CASNRENEQFF

j_gene: TRBJ1-4
d_gene: -
v_gene: TRBV18
abundance: -
CDR3nt: TGTGCCAGCTCACCATCTGCAACTAATGAAAAACTGTTTTTT
CDR3aa: CASSPSATNEKLFF

j_gene: TRBJ2-3
d_gene: TRBD2
v_gene: TRBV28
abundance: -
CDR3nt: TGTGCCAGCGGATCTAGCGGTAGCACAGATACGCAGTATTTT
CDR3aa: CASGSSGSTDTQYF

j_gene: TRBJ2-5
d_gene: -
v_gene: TRBV9
abundance: once
CDR3nt: TGTGCCAGCAGCGTAGGCGGCACACAAGAGACCCAGTACTTC
CDR3aa: CASSVGGTQETQYF

j_gene: TRBJ2-1
d_gene: TRBD2
v_gene: TRBV18
abundance: -
CDR3nt: TGTGCCAGCTCACTCCGGGGGGGGGCCTACAATGAGCAGTTCTTC
CDR3aa: CASSLRGGAYNEQFF

j_gene: TRBJ1-3
d_gene: -
v_gene: TRBV5-5
abundance: -
CDR3nt: TGTGCCAGCAGCTTGGTGGCGGGGATCTCTGGAAACACCATATATTTT
CDR3aa: CASSLVAGISGNTIYF

j_gene: TRBJ1-1
d_gene: TRBD1
v_gene: TRBV10-3
abundance: -
CDR3nt: TGTGCCATCAGTGGGACAGGGCAGAACACTGAAGCTTTCTTT
CDR3aa: CAISGTGQNTEAFF

j_gene: TRBJ2-2
d_gene: -
v_gene: TRBV5-1
abundance: -
CDR3nt: TGCGCCAGCAGCTTGGACGGAGAGAACACCGGGGAGCTGTTTTTT
CDR3aa: CASSLDGENTGELFF

j_gene: TRBJ1-4
d_gene: -
v_gene: TRBV28
abundance: -
CDR3nt: TGTGCCCGCAGGCATCACGTGGGGGGCGGGGGCGAAAAACTGTTTTTT
CDR3aa: CARRHHVGGGGEKLFF

j_gene: TRBJ2-1
d_gene: TRBD2
v_gene: TRBV5-4
abundance: -
CDR3nt: TGTGCCAGCACCTCTAGCGGGGACTCCTACAATGAGCAGTTCTTC
CDR3aa: CASTSSGDSYNEQFF

j_gene: TRBJ2-3
d_gene: TRBD1
v_gene: TRBV6-1
abundance: -
CDR3nt: TGTGCCAGCAGTGACGTCGGACAGGGTTCGACAGATACGCAGTATTTT
CDR3aa: CASSDVGQGSTDTQYF

j_gene: TRBJ2-7
d_gene: -
v_gene: TRBV6-5
abundance: -
CDR3nt: TGTGCCAGCAGTTACAGGCAGGGTCGCTCCTACGAGCAGTACTTC
CDR3aa: CASSYRQGRSYEQYF

j_gene: TRBJ1-4
d_gene: -
v_gene: TRBV30
abundance: -
CDR3nt: TGTGCCTGGAGTACTGTGCAGGGTCTTCGAGAAAAACTGTTTTTT
CDR3aa: CAWSTVQGLREKLFF

j_gene: TRBJ2-1
d_gene: -
v_gene: TRBV9
abundance: -
CDR3nt: TGTGCCAGCAGCGTTAGAGGCGGGGCCTCACATGAGCAGTTCTTC
CDR3aa: CASSVRGGASHEQFF

j_gene: TRBJ1-3
d_gene: -
v_gene: TRBV5-1
abundance: -
CDR3nt: TGCGCCAGCAGCATAGACAGGCCGACCTCTGGAAACACCATATATTTT
CDR3aa: CASSIDRPTSGNTIYF

j_gene: TRBJ1-3
d_gene: -
v_gene: TRBV4-3
abundance: -
CDR3nt: TGCGCCAGCAGCCCTCAGGGTTGGGGAAACACCATATATTTT
CDR3aa: CASSPQGWGNTIYF

j_gene: TRBJ2-7
d_gene: -
v_gene: TRBV4-3
abundance: -
CDR3nt: TGCGCCAGCAGCCAACAAACAGGGCCCCCATCCGAGCAGTACTTC
CDR3aa: CASSQQTGPPSEQYF

j_gene: TRBJ1-2
d_gene: -
v_gene: TRBV27
abundance: -
CDR3nt: TGTGCCAGCAGTTTAGGCGGCCCGTGGGGCTACACCTTC
CDR3aa: CASSLGGPWGYTF

j_gene: TRBJ2-5
d_gene: TRBD1
v_gene: TRBV6-5
abundance: -
CDR3nt: TGTGCCAGCGGAACAGGGACAGGGGACGAGACCCAGTACTTC
CDR3aa: CASGTGTGDETQYF

j_gene: TRBJ2-2
d_gene: -
v_gene: TRBV9
abundance: -
CDR3nt: TGTGCCAGCAGCGTAGCTCTGAACACCGGGGAGCTGTTTTTT
CDR3aa: CASSVALNTGELFF

j_gene: TRBJ1-1
d_gene: -
v_gene: TRBV4-1
abundance: -
CDR3nt: TGCGCCAGCAGCCAAGATTCCTCCAGAAGCACTGAAGCTTTCTTT
CDR3aa: CASSQDSSRSTEAFF

j_gene: TRBJ1-4
d_gene: -
v_gene: TRBV11-2
abundance: -
CDR3nt: TGTGCCAGCAGCTTAGCACCAGGCGCTAATGAAAAACTGTTTTTT
CDR3aa: CASSLAPGANEKLFF

j_gene: TRBJ1-1
d_gene: TRBD1
v_gene: TRBV7-8
abundance: -
CDR3nt: TGTGCCAGCAGCCAACGGACAGGGGGGTACACTGAAGCTTTCTTT
CDR3aa: CASSQRTGGYTEAFF

j_gene: TRBJ2-3
d_gene: -
v_gene: TRBV20-1
abundance: -
CDR3nt: TGCAGTGCTAGTTCTGGTGTTGGGGCGGGGTCGGATACGCAGTATTTT
CDR3aa: CSASSGVGAGSDTQYF

j_gene: TRBJ1-6
d_gene: TRBD1
v_gene: TRBV3-1/TRBV3-2
abundance: -
CDR3nt: TGTGCCAGCAACCGGGGGACAGGGGTTAATAATTCACCCCTCCACTTT
CDR3aa: CASNRGTGVNNSPLHF

j_gene: TRBJ2-1
d_gene: TRBD2
v_gene: TRBV2
abundance: -
CDR3nt: TGTGCCAGCAGGACTAGCGGGAGAGGTGAGCAGTTCTTC
CDR3aa: CASRTSGRGEQFF

j_gene: TRBJ2-7
d_gene: TRBD1
v_gene: TRBV10-3
abundance: -
CDR3nt: TGTGCCATCAGTGAGTTACAACAGGGGGACGAGCAGTACTTC
CDR3aa: CAISELQQGDEQYF

j_gene: TRBJ2-7
d_gene: -
v_gene: TRBV7-2
abundance: -
CDR3nt: TGTGCCAGCAGCTTACCCCCAGCGCAATCCTACGAGCAGTACTTC
CDR3aa: CASSLPPAQSYEQYF